Presented here are 7 T cell receptor beta chains from one specimen sequenced in a study of early T cells in non-severe SARS-CoV-2 infection. TCRdb analysed the 5' RACE reads with MiXCR anew, one entry per CDR3 protein. The repertoire holds about 70,000 distinct CDR3 sequences, 11% seen once, with around 5% in the top ten. The sequenced material came from whole blood. These receptors came from an adult who was a healthcare worker with PCR-confirmed SARS-CoV-2 infection or an uninfected control (not recorded which).

This clonotype was picked up many times. This chain connects TRBV24-1 to TRBJ2-1, with 9 bases that match TRBD2. Germline V lookup: CDR1 KGHDR, CDR2 SFDVKD. This CDR3 has 15 amino acids. The ends lost 2 bases at V and 9 bases at J; junction bases unmatched: 7. For the CDR3, the DNA is TGTGCCACCAGTGATTCGCGCGGGGGGGCGACTGAGCAGTTCTTC. This translates into CATSDSRGGATEQFF.

This clonotype has ten or more counts. The rearrangement links TRBV2 to TRBJ2-1, with 10 nucleotides matching TRBD2. Losses at the gene ends were 6 bases for V and 3 bases for J; bases not matched to a gene: 5. Germline CDR1 SNHLY, CDR2 FYNNEI. The CDR3 spans 15 residues. CDR3 DNA: TGTGCCAGCAGCGACCTAGCGGGGGACTACAATGAGCAGTTCTTC. Translated: CASSDLAGDYNEQFF.

This clonotype was picked up a small number of times. The chain links TRBV11-2 to TRBJ1-4, with D hard to call. Germline V gene lookup returns CDR1 SGHAT and CDR2 FQNNGV. The CDR3 consists of 13 residues. V was shortened by 0 bases and J by 7 bases, with 6 bases between the two germline ends. DNA of the CDR3: TGTGCCAGCAGCTTAGACCGGCTTGAAAAACTGTTTTTT. Translation: CASSLDRLEKLFF.

This clonotype occurred many times. This rearrangement joins TRBV5-1 to TRBJ2-3, with 12 bases aligning to TRBD2. This CDR3 spans 16 amino acids. In germline, CDR1 is SGHRS, CDR2 YFSETQ. J lost 0 bases, V lost 4 bases, and 3 bases had no gene match. The chain's CDR3 is CASSAGTSGSTDTQYF. The CDR3 DNA reads as TGCGCCAGCAGCGCCGGGACTAGCGGGAGCACAGATACGCAGTATTTT.

This clonotype was observed a few times. The chain combines TRBV12-3 or TRBV12-4 with TRBJ2-5, with 9 bases identical to TRBD1. With 6 bases clipped from V and 3 bases from J, the junction kept 8 bases outside the gene matches. The CDR3 is 15 residues long. DNA for the CDR3: TGTGCCAGCAGAAGATACAGGGGGCGCGAAGAGACCCAGTACTTC. Encoded protein: CASRRYRGREETQYF.

The chain couples TRBV9 to TRBJ1-1, with D unresolved. The CDR3 has 15 amino acids. Germline CDR1 SGDLS, CDR2 YYNGEE. Trimming cost V 0 bases and J 0 bases, with 9 bases left between them. CDR3 DNA sequence: TGTGCCAGCAGCGTAGTAGGCAACCTGAACACTGAAGCTTTCTTT. The encoded protein is CASSVVGNLNTEAFF.

This clonotype turned up a few times. V gene TRBV29-1 combines with J gene TRBJ2-1, with 12 bases identical to TRBD1. Germline V gives CDR1 SQVTM, CDR2 ANQGSEA. CDR3 length equals 14 residues. V lost 3 bases to trimming and J lost 8 bases; unmatched junction nucleotides: 5. CDR3 sequence (DNA): TGCAGCGTTGAGTGGGACAGGGGGCTGCATGAGCAGTTCTTC. Translated: CSVEWDRGLHEQFF.